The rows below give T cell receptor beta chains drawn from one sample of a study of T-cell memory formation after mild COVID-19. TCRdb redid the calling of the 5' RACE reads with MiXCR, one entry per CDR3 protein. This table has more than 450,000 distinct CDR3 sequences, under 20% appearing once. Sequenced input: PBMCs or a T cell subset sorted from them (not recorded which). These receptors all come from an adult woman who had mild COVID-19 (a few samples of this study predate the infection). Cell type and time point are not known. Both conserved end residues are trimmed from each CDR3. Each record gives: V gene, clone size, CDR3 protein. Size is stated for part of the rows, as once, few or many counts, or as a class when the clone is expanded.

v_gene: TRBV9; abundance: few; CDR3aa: ASTRASGANVLT
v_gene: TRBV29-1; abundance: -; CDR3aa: SVQSGEGSLTGQQETQY
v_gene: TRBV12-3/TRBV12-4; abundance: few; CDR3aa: ASRHRGNTEAF
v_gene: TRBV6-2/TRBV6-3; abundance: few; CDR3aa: ASTHGRGRGEAF
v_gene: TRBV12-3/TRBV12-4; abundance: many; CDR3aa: ASNGQYSNQPQH
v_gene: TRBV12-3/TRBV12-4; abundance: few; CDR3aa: ASSLRVAGLTYNEQF
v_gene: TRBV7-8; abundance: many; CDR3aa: ASSLAGPNTEAF
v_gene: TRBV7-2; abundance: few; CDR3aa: ASSLAQGLPPEDIQY
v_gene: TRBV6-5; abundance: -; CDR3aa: ASSYGDRAFNEQF
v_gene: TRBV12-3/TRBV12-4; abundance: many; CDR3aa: ASSFYPDRRETQY
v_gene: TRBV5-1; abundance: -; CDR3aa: ASTWGGQETQY
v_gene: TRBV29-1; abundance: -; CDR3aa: SAASGRGTEAF
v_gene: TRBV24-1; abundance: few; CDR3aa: ATSTSYNEQF
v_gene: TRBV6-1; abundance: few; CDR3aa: ASSETTPKHISGANVLT
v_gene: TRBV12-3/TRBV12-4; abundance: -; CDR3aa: ASSLSGQHYEQY
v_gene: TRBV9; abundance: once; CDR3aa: ASSVIGTDNSPLH
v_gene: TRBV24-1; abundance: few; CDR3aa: ATSASGSLGHEQY
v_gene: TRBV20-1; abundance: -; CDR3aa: SAREELKRSYNEQF
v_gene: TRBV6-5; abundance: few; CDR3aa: ASSYRRGGNQPQH
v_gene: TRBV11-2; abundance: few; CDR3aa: ASSSWNDQPQH
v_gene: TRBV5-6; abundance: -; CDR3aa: ASSFAGAGETQY
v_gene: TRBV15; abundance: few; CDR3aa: ATRELPQETQY
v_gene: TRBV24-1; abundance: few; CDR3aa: ATSEARVASSTDTQY
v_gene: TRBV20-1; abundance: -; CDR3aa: SADRDGQETQY
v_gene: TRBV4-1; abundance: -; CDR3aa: ASSHRQGEGNEQF
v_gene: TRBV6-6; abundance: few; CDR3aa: ASTRGTGPHEQF
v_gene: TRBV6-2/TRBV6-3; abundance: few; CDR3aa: ASSRARGASYEQY
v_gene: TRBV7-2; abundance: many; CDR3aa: ASSSTRADTQY
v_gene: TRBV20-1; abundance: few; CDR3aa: SARDDGRGYEQY
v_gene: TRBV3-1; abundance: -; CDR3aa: ASSSAGGRTEAF
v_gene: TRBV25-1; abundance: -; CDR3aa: ASSEWGTGNTGELF
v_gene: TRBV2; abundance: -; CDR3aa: ASSFAWTDEQY
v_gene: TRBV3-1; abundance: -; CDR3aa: ASSQGTSGRVYNEQF
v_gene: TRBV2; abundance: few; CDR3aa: ASSDEQGARETQY
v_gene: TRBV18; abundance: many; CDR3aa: ASSPGQGETQY
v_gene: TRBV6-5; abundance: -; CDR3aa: ASSYGQGSGGYT
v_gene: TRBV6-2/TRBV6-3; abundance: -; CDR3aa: ASSYLRQGLLYEQY
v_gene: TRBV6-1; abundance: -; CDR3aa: ASSELADDYNEQF
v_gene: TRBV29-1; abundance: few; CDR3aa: SVEGQGRVETQY
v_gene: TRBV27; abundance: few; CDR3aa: ASSLSWQGGATGYT
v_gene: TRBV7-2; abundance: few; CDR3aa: ASRHTPGQAYEQY
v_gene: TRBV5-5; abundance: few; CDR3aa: ASSLAPGTDFVWH
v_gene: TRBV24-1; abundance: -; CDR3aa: ATSAGGVGETQY
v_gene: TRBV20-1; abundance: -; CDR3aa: SARDWVARGYT
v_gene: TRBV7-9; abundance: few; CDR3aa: ASSLAGADTDTQY
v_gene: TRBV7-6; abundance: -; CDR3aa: ASRLNNEQF
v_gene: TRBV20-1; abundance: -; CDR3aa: SASLQGGEAF
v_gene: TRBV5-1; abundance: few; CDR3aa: ASSLGTSGVDTQY
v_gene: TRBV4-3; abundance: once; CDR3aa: ASSRSGGPSTEAF
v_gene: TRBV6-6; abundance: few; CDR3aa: ASSSGAGGLIYEQY
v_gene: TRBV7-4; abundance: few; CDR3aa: ASSGDRTCSYEQY
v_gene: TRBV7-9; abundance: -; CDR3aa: ASSQDRSYNEQF
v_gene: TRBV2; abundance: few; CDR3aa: ASSDPAGGTNNEQF
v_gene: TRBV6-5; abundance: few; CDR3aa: ASRGDRGSSYEQY
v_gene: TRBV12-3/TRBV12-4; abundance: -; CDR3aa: ASSFGPGYT
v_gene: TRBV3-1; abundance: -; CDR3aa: ASSQINAEAF
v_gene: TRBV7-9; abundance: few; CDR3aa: ASTNLDRAYEQY
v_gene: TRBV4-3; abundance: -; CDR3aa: ASSQDIGLLQNNEQF
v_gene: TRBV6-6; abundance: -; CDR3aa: ASSYLTSRDRSYGYT
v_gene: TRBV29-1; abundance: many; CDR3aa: SVEGLQF